This record looks at one TCR beta chain sequence and its context. The antigen is undetermined. This sample was included in a study of blood T cells in healthy people across ages. Overall study: Template switching picked up about one barcoded beta molecule for each two T cells.

Germline assignment: CDR1 SQVTM and CDR2 ANQGSEA. The CDR3 loop spans 13 amino acids. The V end lost 3 bases, the J end lost 8 bases, and 16 bases lay between the germline ends. With each sample, at least 5.5 micrograms of total RNA were extracted. Study-level points and caveats: Donor CMV infection status was unknown, possibly confounding age-related changes in expanded clonotypes.

PCR was performed a second time for about 7 to 12 cycles using a sample-barcoded 5' primer and a J-beta primer mix. Paired-end reads containing CDR3 totaled no fewer than 3 million for each sample. TCRdb redid the calling of the 5' RACE reads with MiXCR, one entry per CDR3 protein. The sample holds about 1 million distinct CDR3 sequences, 40% to 45% seen once. This clonotype originated in a woman aged 55-70 years in good health. The rearrangement uses TRBV29-1 and TRBJ1-2; D is unresolved. Specimen: blood. CDR3 sequence (DNA): TGCAGCGTTGAGAGGCAGAGAGGGAACGGCTACACCTTC. This sequence encodes CSVERQRGNGYTF.